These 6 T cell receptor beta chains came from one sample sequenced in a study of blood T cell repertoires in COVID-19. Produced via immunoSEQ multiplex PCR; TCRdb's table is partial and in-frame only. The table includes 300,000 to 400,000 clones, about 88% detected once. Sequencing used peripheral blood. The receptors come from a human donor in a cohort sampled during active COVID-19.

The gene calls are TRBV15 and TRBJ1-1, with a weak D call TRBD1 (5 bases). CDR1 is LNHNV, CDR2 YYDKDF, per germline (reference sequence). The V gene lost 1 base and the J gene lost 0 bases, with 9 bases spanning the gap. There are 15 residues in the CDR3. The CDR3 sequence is CATSRVGGMNTEAFF. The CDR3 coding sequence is TGTGCCACCAGCAGAGTGGGGGGGATGAACACTGAAGCTTTCTTT.

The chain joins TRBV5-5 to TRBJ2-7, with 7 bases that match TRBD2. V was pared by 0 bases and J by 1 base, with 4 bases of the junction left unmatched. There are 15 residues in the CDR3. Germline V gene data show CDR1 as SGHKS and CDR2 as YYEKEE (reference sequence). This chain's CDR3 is CASSLVGTTSYEQYF. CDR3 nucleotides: TGTGCCAGCAGCTTGGTAGGGACTACTTCCTACGAGCAGTACTTC.

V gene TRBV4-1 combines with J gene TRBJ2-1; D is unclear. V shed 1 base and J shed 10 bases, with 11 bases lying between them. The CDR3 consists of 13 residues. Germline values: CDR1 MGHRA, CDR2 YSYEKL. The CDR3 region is CASSQGPAREQFF. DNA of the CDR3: TGCGCCAGCAGCCAAGGCCCAGCGCGGGAGCAGTTCTTC.

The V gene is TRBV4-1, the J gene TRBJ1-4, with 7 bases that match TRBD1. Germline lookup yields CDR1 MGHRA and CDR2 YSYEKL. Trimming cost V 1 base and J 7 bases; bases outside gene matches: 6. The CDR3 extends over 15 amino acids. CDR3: CASSQVPGGGEKLFF. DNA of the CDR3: TGCGCCAGCAGCCAAGTTCCAGGGGGAGGTGAAAAACTGTTTTTT.

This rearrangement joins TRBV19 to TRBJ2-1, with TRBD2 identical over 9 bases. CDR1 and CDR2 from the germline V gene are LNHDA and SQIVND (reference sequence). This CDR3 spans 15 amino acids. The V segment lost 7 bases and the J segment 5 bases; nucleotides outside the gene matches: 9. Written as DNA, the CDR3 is TGTGCCAGTAAGGTTGCTAGCGGGGCTCACAATGAGCAGTTCTTC. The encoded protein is CASKVASGAHNEQFF.

The CDR3 region has the DNA TGTGCCTGGAGAGACATACAGCCAGGTGGCAATGAGCAGTTCTTC. The encoded protein is CAWRDIQPGGNEQFF. The V call is TRBV30, the J call TRBJ2-1, with no clear D. This CDR3 comprises 15 residues. CDR1 and CDR2 (germline): GTSNPN, SVGIG (reference sequence). The V gene lost 3 bases and the J gene lost 6 bases, with 18 bases spanning the gap.